Following are 20 T cell receptor beta chains from one sample sequenced in a study of T cell responses to AZD1222 COVID-19 vaccine. TCRdb's copy holds only in-frame clones and misses some; the assay was immunoSEQ multiplex PCR. The table records over 130,000 clones, more than 85% of them present only once. Sequencing used peripheral blood, obtained 28 days after the second AZD1222 dose. Source of these receptors: an adult who received the AZD1222 COVID-19 vaccine.

The chain uses TRBV18 and TRBJ1-2; 8 nucleotides align to TRBD1. Per germline, CDR1 KGHSH and CDR2 LQKENI. CDR3 size: 17 residues. The V gene end was trimmed by 0 bases and the J gene end by 4 bases; junction bases not matched to a gene: 10. The CDR3 region has the DNA TGTGCCAGCTCACCACCGTACAATTACAGGGGGTCCTATGGCTACACCTTC. Its translation: CASSPPYNYRGSYGYTF.

The chain joins TRBV27 to TRBJ1-2; 7 nucleotides align to TRBD1. The V gene end was trimmed by 9 bases and the J gene end by 6 bases; junction bases not matched to a gene: 10. The CDR3 covers 13 residues. Germline-derived CDR1 and CDR2 are MNHEY and SMNVEV (reference sequence). This CDR3 reads CASGSGRGDGYTF. The CDR3 nucleotides read TGTGCCAGTGGATCGGGCAGGGGGGATGGCTACACCTTC.

The rearrangement joins TRBV2 to TRBJ1-5; possible D gene TRBD1, 5 bases. Between the trimmed V and J ends, which lost 8 bases and 4 bases, there was a span of 9 bases. Germline-derived CDR1 and CDR2 are SNHLY and FYNNEI. This CDR3 is 12 amino acids long. The CDR3 protein is CASARGNQPQHF. Here the CDR3 DNA reads TGTGCCAGCGCCCGGGGGAATCAGCCCCAGCATTTT.

This chain connects TRBV24-1 to TRBJ1-2, with D hard to call. The germline V gene has CDR1 KGHDR and CDR2 SFDVKD. V was trimmed by 4 bases and J by 8 bases, leaving 7 bases between them. This CDR3 comprises 11 residues. CDR3 in amino acids: CATSDSGGYTF. CDR3 DNA: TGTGCCACCAGTGACTCGGGAGGCTACACCTTC.

The chain is built from TRBV19 and TRBJ1-4, with D possibly being TRBD1 (5 bases). This CDR3 is 14 amino acids long. Per the germline V gene, CDR1 is LNHDA and CDR2 is SQIVND (reference sequence). V was shortened by 5 bases and J by 13 bases, with 20 bases between the two germline ends. The CDR3 protein is CASSGQGRLGRLFF. The CDR3, as DNA: TGTGCCAGTAGTGGCCAAGGACGGCTGGGACGACTGTTTTTT. The full variable domain, its missing parts supplied by reference TRBV19 and TRBJ1-4, is DGGITQSPKYLFRKEGQNVTLSCEQNLNHDAMYWYRQDPGQGLRLIYYSQIVNDFQKGDIAEGYSVSREKKESFPLTVTSAQKNPTAFYLCASSGQGRLGRLFFGSGTQLSVL.

The chain recombines TRBV5-4 with TRBJ2-5; possible D gene TRBD2, 5 bases. Germline CDR1 is SGHNT and CDR2 is YYREEE (reference sequence). Trimming left V 0 bases short and J 4 bases short, with 13 bases between. The CDR3 runs 15 residues. CDR3 bases: TGTGCCAGCAGCTTGGGGGGAGACCCTGGAGAGACCCAGTACTTC. Its protein product is CASSLGGDPGETQYF.

The chain joins TRBV2 to TRBJ2-1; D is ambiguous. Germline V gene sequence: CDR1 SNHLY, CDR2 FYNNEI. The CDR3 totals 15 residues. V was trimmed by 6 bases and J by 2 bases, leaving 14 bases between them. Here the CDR3 reads CASSLIGAPYNEQFF. The CDR3 nucleotides are TGTGCCAGCAGCCTGATTGGTGCACCCTACAATGAGCAGTTCTTC. Full variable domain (remainder filled in from reference TRBV2 and TRBJ2-1): EPEVTQTPSHQVTQMGQEVILRCVPISNHLYFYWYRQILGQKVEFLVSFYNNEISEKSEIFDDQFSVERPDGSNFTLKIRSTKLEDSAMYFCASSLIGAPYNEQFFGPGTRLTVL.

The rearrangement uses TRBV29-1 and TRBJ1-1, with a weak D call TRBD1 (5 bases). Germline V gene lookup returns CDR1 SQVTM and CDR2 ANQGSEA. Trimming removed 1 base from V and 5 bases from J, with 5 bases in between. This CDR3 is 11 amino acids long. Written as DNA, the CDR3 is TGCAGCGTTGAAGGACAGACTGAAGCTTTCTTT. This sequence encodes CSVEGQTEAFF.

The table lists this clone with a few counts. The rearrangement uses TRBV11-2 and TRBJ1-4, with TRBD1 matching 7 bases. Germline CDR1 SGHAT, CDR2 FQNNGV. V gave up 3 bases and J gave up 3 bases; unmatched junction bases: 1. CDR3 size: 14 residues. CDR3 region: CASSLTGSNEKLFF. CDR3 bases: TGTGCCAGCAGCTTGACAGGGTCTAATGAAAAACTGTTTTTT.

Ten or more counts support this clone. V is TRBV12-1 and J is TRBJ2-6; TRBD1, the table's D call, lacks a check against the DNA. TRBV12-1 is an annotated pseudogene. This CDR3 has 14 amino acids. CDR3 DNA sequence: TGTGCCAGCAGACAGGGGGCTGGGGCCAACGTCCTGACTTTC. It is translated as CASRQGAGANVLTF.

V gene TRBV30 combines with J gene TRBJ2-3; possible D gene TRBD1, 6 bases. CDR3 length: 14 amino acids. V lost 2 bases and J lost 2, with 11 bases in between. CDR1 GTSNPN and CDR2 SVGIG come from the germline V gene (reference sequence). The CDR3 sequence: CAWSLGTITDTQYF. The CDR3 region has the DNA TGTGCCTGGAGTCTAGGGACAATCACAGATACGCAGTATTTT.

The rearrangement joins TRBV27 to TRBJ1-6; TRBD1 might be the D (5 bases). This CDR3 has 15 residues. Deletions cut 7 bases from V and 9 bases from J, with 19 bases between. Germline values: CDR1 MNHEY, CDR2 SMNVEV (reference sequence). CDR3 in amino acids: CASNRDSGGSSPLHF. CDR3 in DNA: TGTGCCAGCAACCGGGACTCCGGGGGGAGTTCACCCCTCCACTTT.

Only one count was recorded for this clone. The chain links TRBV5-6 to TRBJ1-2; weak D call: TRBD1 (6 bases). This CDR3 is built from 16 residues. The V gene lost 2 bases and the J gene lost 4 bases, with 18 bases spanning the gap. From germline, CDR1 is SGHDT and CDR2 YYEEEE. The DNA of the CDR3 is TGTGCCAGCAGCTTTAGACAGGATTATTATGGCTATGGCTACACCTTC. Translated, it gives CASSFRQDYYGYGYTF.

This chain links TRBV6-2 or TRBV6-3 with TRBJ2-7, with TRBD2 matching over 7 bases. V shed 0 bases, J shed 5 bases, and the junction held 13 bases outside the gene matches. The CDR3 contains 17 residues. Germline V lookup: CDR1 MNHEY, CDR2 SVGEGT. The CDR3 loop reads CASSYSMASGNQDEQYF. DNA for the CDR3: TGTGCCAGCAGTTACTCGATGGCTAGCGGTAATCAGGACGAGCAGTACTTC.

The V and J genes are TRBV5-1 and TRBJ2-1; no firm D call. Trimming left V 0 bases short and J 8 bases short, with 12 bases between. The CDR3 length is 14 residues. The germline gives CDR1 SGHRS, CDR2 YFSETQ. The CDR3 loop is CASSLGLVRDEQFF. DNA of the CDR3: TGCGCCAGCAGCTTGGGCCTAGTACGGGATGAGCAGTTCTTC.

The genes are TRBV3-1 (or the pseudogene TRBV3-2) and TRBJ1-2; D might be TRBD1 (5 bases). CDR3 size: 16 residues. The germline V and J ends were trimmed by 6 bases and 3 bases, with 20 bases remaining between them. Germline V gene lookup returns CDR1 LGHDT and CDR2 YNNKEL (reference sequence). The chain's CDR3 is CASSFSAWEGDYGYTF. CDR3 bases: TGTGCCAGCAGTTTCAGTGCTTGGGAAGGGGACTATGGCTACACCTTC.

The gene calls are TRBV27 and TRBJ2-7; 9 nucleotides align to TRBD1. CDR1 is MNHEY and CDR2 is SMNVEV in the germline V gene (reference sequence). The junction had 9 bases not matched to a gene; V was cut back by 3 bases and J by 3 bases. The CDR3 extends over 16 amino acids. CDR3 region: CASSFSRQGGLYEQYF. The DNA of the CDR3 is TGTGCCAGCAGTTTCTCACGACAGGGGGGTCTCTACGAGCAGTACTTC.

The genes are TRBV15 and TRBJ2-5; maybe TRBD2 (6 bases). The CDR3 covers 14 residues. V was shortened by 5 bases and J by 2 bases, with 12 bases between the two germline ends. Germline V gene sequence: CDR1 LNHNV, CDR2 YYDKDF (reference sequence). The DNA of the CDR3 is TGTGCCACCAGCGTAGCCCGGGGGCAAGAGACCCAGTACTTC. It encodes CATSVARGQETQYF.

A single count supports this clone. V gene TRBV29-1 combines with J gene TRBJ1-2; D remains unclear. CDR1 and CDR2 (germline): SQVTM, ANQGSEA. The CDR3 consists of 13 residues. V dropped 0 bases and J dropped 6 bases, with 11 bases sitting between them. The CDR3, as DNA: TGCAGCGTTGAAGATTTTACATCGCATGGCTACACCTTC. Translation gives CSVEDFTSHGYTF.

The J gene is TRBJ2-1, the V gene TRBV28; D possibly corresponds to TRBD2 (5 bases). CDR1 MDHEN and CDR2 SYDVKM come from the germline V gene. The ends were cut back, 3 bases at V and 0 bases at J, with 12 bases in the middle. The CDR3 is 16 residues long. The CDR3 reads CASSFMRASSYNEQFF. CDR3 in DNA: TGTGCCAGCAGTTTCATGCGGGCGAGCTCCTACAATGAGCAGTTCTTC. The whole variable domain, remainder taken from reference TRBV28 and TRBJ2-1, is DVKVTQSSRYLVKRTGEKVFLECVQDMDHENMFWYRQDPGLGLRLIYFSYDVKMKEKGDIPEGYSVSREKKERFSLILESASTNQTSMYLCASSFMRASSYNEQFFGPGTRLTVL.